This passage covers 27 T cell receptor beta chains from one sample sequenced in a study of T-cell memory formation after mild COVID-19. TCRdb re-called the 5' RACE reads with MiXCR, one entry per CDR3 protein. Counted here are about 340,000 distinct CDR3 sequences, more than 20% occurring once; the ten biggest clones make up roughly 23%. Specimen: PBMCs or a T cell subset sorted from them (not recorded which). The source of these receptors is a man aged 18-30 years who had mild COVID-19 (a few samples of this study predate the infection). Cell type and time point are not known.

Only a few counts were recorded for this clonotype. CDR3 coding DNA: TGTGCCAGCAGCCCCGGGGTTTCCCAAGAGACCCAGTACTTC. It is translated as CASSPGVSQETQYF. The rearrangement uses TRBV7-2 and TRBJ2-5, with D perhaps matching TRBD2 (5 bases). With 5 bases removed from V and 1 base from J, the gap between germline ends came to 11 bases. This CDR3 spans 14 amino acids. Germline CDR1 and CDR2: SGHTA and FQGNSA.

The chain links TRBV5-5 to TRBJ2-7; D tentatively fits TRBD1 or TRBD2 (5 bases each). V lost 4 bases and J lost 5, with 19 bases in between. CDR1 and CDR2 (germline): SGHKS, YYEKEE (reference sequence). The CDR3 has 15 amino acids. As DNA, the CDR3 is TGTGCCAGCAGCCTAAGGGGACCGGCGTTACACGAGCAGTACTTC. It yields the protein CASSLRGPALHEQYF.

This clonotype was observed many times. The genes are TRBV7-6 and TRBJ2-3, with D possibly matching TRBD2 (7 bases). V lost 2 bases and J lost 6, with 12 bases in between. CDR1 SGHVS and CDR2 FNYEAQ come from the germline V gene. CDR3 size: 14 residues. The CDR3 here is CASSLRGGWDTQYF. The CDR3 bases are TGTGCCAGCAGCTTACGCGGGGGCTGGGATACGCAGTATTTT.

This clonotype was observed a handful of times. The chain employs TRBV18 and TRBJ2-1; TRBD2 aligns across 7 bases. CDR3 length: 12 residues. Unmatched junction bases numbered 2, after V lost 3 bases and J lost 9 bases. Germline CDR1 is KGHSH and CDR2 is LQKENI. The CDR3 protein is CASSPGLLEQFF. In DNA, the CDR3 is TGTGCCAGCTCACCGGGACTACTTGAGCAGTTCTTC.

This chain connects TRBV4-3 to TRBJ2-2; no definite D call. Trimming removed 1 base at V and 5 bases at J, with 8 bases between. Germline CDR1 and CDR2: LGHNA and YSLEER. The CDR3 length is 14 residues. The CDR3 loop is CASSQAFETGELFF. Written as DNA, the CDR3 is TGCGCCAGCAGCCAAGCCTTTGAAACCGGGGAGCTGTTTTTT.

This clonotype came up a few times. The V gene is TRBV7-2, the J gene TRBJ1-1, with D unclear. The CDR3 loop spans 13 amino acids. Trimming removed 3 bases from V and 0 bases from J, with 5 bases in between. Germline V CDR1 and CDR2: SGHTA, FQGNSA. CDR3 protein: CASSFAVNTEAFF. The DNA for the CDR3 is TGTGCCAGCAGCTTCGCAGTGAACACTGAAGCTTTCTTT.

V and J are TRBV20-1 and TRBJ1-6; D remains unclear. CDR1 is DFQATT, CDR2 SNEGSKA, per germline (reference sequence). The CDR3 extends over 15 amino acids. V was trimmed by 4 bases and J by 2 bases, leaving 12 bases between them. Written as DNA, the CDR3 is TGCAGTGCTAAAGTCACACCGACCTATAATTCACCCCTCCACTTT. It specifies CSAKVTPTYNSPLHF.

This sequence joins TRBV20-1 and TRBJ2-5; D may be TRBD2 (6 bases). CDR1 is DFQATT and CDR2 is SNEGSKA in the germline V gene (reference sequence). The length of the CDR3 is 14 residues. The ends were cut back, 3 bases at V and 4 bases at J, with 15 bases in the middle. CDR3 DNA sequence: TGCAGTGCTAGGGACGGGAGAAGGGCAGAGACCCAGTACTTC. This encodes CSARDGRRAETQYF.

The sample holds one count of this clonotype. The genes are TRBV12-3 or TRBV12-4 and TRBJ2-7, with 9 bases matching TRBD2. This CDR3 contains 14 residues. V shed 6 bases and J 3 bases; nucleotides not matched to a gene: 6. CDR3 region: CASRMTSGDYEQYF. The CDR3 bases are TGTGCCAGCAGAATGACTAGCGGCGACTACGAGCAGTACTTC.

The chain joins TRBV4-2 to TRBJ2-5; maybe TRBD2 (5 bases). Trimming left V 5 bases short and J 7 bases short, with 17 bases between. Germline-derived CDR1 and CDR2 are LGHNA and YNFKEQ. This CDR3 has 14 residues. The CDR3 sequence: CASSGSFEGSTQYF. Here the CDR3 DNA reads TGTGCCAGCAGCGGGTCCTTTGAGGGTTCGACCCAGTACTTC.

The V and J genes are TRBV7-9 and TRBJ2-3, with D possibly being TRBD1 (5 bases). V lost 1 base, J lost 8 bases, and 13 bases lay in between. This CDR3 spans 14 amino acids. Germline V gene lookup returns CDR1 SEHNR and CDR2 FQNEAQ (reference sequence). DNA of the CDR3: TGTGCCAGCAGCTTAGGCTATGTTGACAGTACGCAGTATTTT. It codes for CASSLGYVDSTQYF.

The gene calls are TRBV7-2 and TRBJ2-2; D is unclear. Germline V gives CDR1 SGHTA, CDR2 FQGNSA. V lost 5 bases and J lost 1, with 11 bases in between. The CDR3 extends over 15 amino acids. The CDR3 spells CASSPRPQNTGELFF. The DNA of the CDR3 is TGTGCCAGCAGCCCTCGACCGCAGAACACCGGGGAGCTGTTTTTT.

This chain uses TRBV7-2 with TRBJ2-1; no firm D call. The CDR3 extends over 12 amino acids. V lost 2 bases, J lost 7 bases, and 6 bases lay in between. Per germline, CDR1 SGHTA and CDR2 FQGNSA. CDR3 region: CASSLKPNEQFF. The CDR3 bases are TGTGCCAGCAGCTTAAAGCCAAATGAGCAGTTCTTC.

This clonotype appeared many times. The chain has TRBV7-2 and TRBJ2-4; D remains ambiguous. The V and J ends lost 4 bases and 8 bases respectively, with 12 bases between them. CDR1 and CDR2 from the germline V gene are SGHTA and FQGNSA. This CDR3 region has 13 residues. CDR3: CASSSLRRDIQYF. CDR3 DNA sequence: TGTGCCAGCAGCTCCCTACGAAGGGACATTCAGTACTTC.

This chain uses TRBV11-2 with TRBJ2-5; 8 bases line up with TRBD2. Germline CDR1 SGHAT, CDR2 FQNNGV. This CDR3 has 18 amino acids. The J segment lost 0 bases and the V segment lost 3 bases, leaving 12 bases of the junction unmatched. The DNA of the CDR3 is TGTGCCAGCAGCTTCAAATCCGGAGAGCGGGGGTACCAAGAGACCCAGTACTTC. Amino acids: CASSFKSGERGYQETQYF.

Only a few counts were recorded for this clonotype. The V call is TRBV24-1, the J call TRBJ1-2; TRBD1 matches at 7 bases. CDR1 is KGHDR and CDR2 is SFDVKD in the germline V gene. The J segment lost 6 bases and the V segment lost 7 bases, leaving 4 bases of the junction unmatched. This CDR3 comprises 12 residues. CDR3 DNA: TGTGCCACCAGCAGGGGGGTAAATGGCTACACCTTC. As protein: CATSRGVNGYTF.

This clonotype was detected only a few times. The genes are TRBV4-1 and TRBJ2-4; possible D gene TRBD2, 5 bases. The CDR3 totals 14 residues. Trimming left V 2 bases short and J 9 bases short, with 14 bases between. Per the germline V gene, CDR1 is MGHRA and CDR2 is YSYEKL. The CDR3 reads CASSQFPGSSIQYF. In DNA, the CDR3 is TGCGCCAGCAGCCAATTCCCTGGGAGCAGCATTCAGTACTTC.

In this sample, this clonotype turned up a few times. The gene calls are TRBV7-3 and TRBJ2-1, with D hard to call. The CDR3 contains 15 residues. The V gene lost 5 bases and the J gene lost 4 bases, with 15 bases spanning the gap. The germline V gene encodes CDR1 SGHTA and CDR2 FQGTGA. This CDR3 is CASSRRHSPYNEQFF. The CDR3 DNA sequence: TGTGCCAGCAGCCGGAGACATTCGCCTTACAATGAGCAGTTCTTC.

A single count supports this clonotype. V is TRBV5-1 and J is TRBJ1-2, with 9 positions matching TRBD1. Per germline, CDR1 SGHRS and CDR2 YFSETQ. The length of the CDR3 is 17 residues. V gave up 2 bases and J gave up 4 bases; unmatched junction bases: 12. In DNA, the CDR3 is TGCGCCAGCAGCTTAACCCCTGACAGGGGGAAGGTCTATGGCTACACCTTC. It encodes CASSLTPDRGKVYGYTF.

This clonotype was counted only a few times. V and J are TRBV20-1 and TRBJ1-1, with TRBD1 matching 8 bases. CDR3 length: 14 residues. Germline-derived CDR1 and CDR2 are DFQATT and SNEGSKA (reference sequence). The V segment lost 3 bases and the J segment 5 bases; nucleotides outside the gene matches: 8. The CDR3 coding sequence is TGCAGTGCTAGTCAGGGGGCAATGGGGACTGAAGCTTTCTTT. Protein sequence: CSASQGAMGTEAFF.

In its sample, this clonotype was seen many times. The chain links TRBV12-3 or TRBV12-4 to TRBJ1-1; D gene ambiguous. The CDR3 length is 13 residues. Trimming took off 7 bases at V and 3 bases at J, with 12 bases between the two ends. Here the CDR3 reads CASTADRYTEAFF. CDR3 DNA: TGTGCCAGCACCGCCGATAGGTACACTGAAGCTTTCTTT.

The CDR3 sequence is CSASSSMNTGELFF. Here the CDR3 DNA reads TGCAGTGCTAGTAGCTCCATGAACACCGGGGAGCTGTTTTTT. The chain links TRBV20-1 to TRBJ2-2, with D uncertain. Germline V lookup: CDR1 DFQATT, CDR2 SNEGSKA (reference sequence). The CDR3 has 14 residues. The V gene lost 3 bases and the J gene lost 1 base, with 9 bases spanning the gap.

V usage is TRBV4-1 and J usage is TRBJ2-5; D is unclear. CDR3 size: 14 residues. Per germline, CDR1 MGHRA and CDR2 YSYEKL. V lost 2 bases, J lost 3 bases, and 10 bases lay in between. Here the CDR3 reads CASSQSRVEETQYF. As DNA, the CDR3 is TGCGCCAGCAGCCAAAGTCGGGTGGAAGAGACCCAGTACTTC.

The chain joins TRBV29-1 to TRBJ2-3; no clear D. From germline, CDR1 is SQVTM and CDR2 ANQGSEA. V lost 6 bases and J lost 2, with 9 bases in between. This CDR3 is 12 amino acids long. The CDR3 sequence is CSVRPPTDTQYF. In nucleotides, the CDR3 is TGCAGCGTCCGACCCCCCACAGATACGCAGTATTTT.

This clonotype was seen more than once but under ten times. This rearrangement joins TRBV5-1 to TRBJ2-7, with D perhaps matching TRBD2 (5 bases). V was trimmed by 1 base and J by 2 bases, leaving 10 bases between them. Germline lookup yields CDR1 SGHRS and CDR2 YFSETQ. The CDR3 length is 14 residues. CDR3 nucleotides: TGCGCCAGCAGCTTGCAACCCGGGGCCTACGAGCAGTACGTC. Amino acids: CASSLQPGAYEQYV.

V usage is TRBV12-3 or TRBV12-4 and J usage is TRBJ1-1; maybe TRBD1 (5 bases). CDR3 length: 15 amino acids. Trimming pared 6 bases from V and 0 bases from J, leaving 14 bases between. CDR3 bases: TGTGCCAGCAGCCCCGGTGGGGGAATGAACACTGAAGCTTTCTTT. Its translation is CASSPGGGMNTEAFF.

This clonotype was counted only a few times. The chain combines TRBV12-3 or TRBV12-4 with TRBJ1-6; tentatively, D is TRBD1 (6 bases). This CDR3 contains 13 residues. Deletions cut 5 bases from V and 11 bases from J, with 13 bases between. CDR3 nucleotides: TGTGCCAGCAGTCCCCAGGACAGAGCACCCCTCCACTTT. It translates to CASSPQDRAPLHF.